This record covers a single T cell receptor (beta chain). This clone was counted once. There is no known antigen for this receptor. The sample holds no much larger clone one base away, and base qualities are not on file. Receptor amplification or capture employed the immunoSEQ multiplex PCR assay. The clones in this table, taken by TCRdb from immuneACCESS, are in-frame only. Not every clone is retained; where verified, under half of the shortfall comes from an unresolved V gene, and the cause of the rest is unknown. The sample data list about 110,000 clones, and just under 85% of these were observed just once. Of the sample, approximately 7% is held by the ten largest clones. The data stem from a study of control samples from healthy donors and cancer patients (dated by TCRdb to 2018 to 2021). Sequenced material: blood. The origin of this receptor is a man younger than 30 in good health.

This receptor carries the CDR3 CASSPQGEGETQYF. The nucleotide sequence is given as TGTGCCAGCAGTCCCCAGGGGGAGGGAGAGACCCAGTACTTC. The chain is made from TRBV27 and TRBJ2-5; the D gene is perhaps TRBD1 or TRBD2, as each covers 7 bases. There are 14 amino acids in the CDR3, from cysteine to phenylalanine inclusive. Only the CDR3 DNA stays, 42 bases, in frame from base 1. According to the germline V gene (reference sequence), CDR1 reads MNHEY and CDR2 reads SMNVEV. The germline ends are 14 bases apart after V is trimmed by 5 bases and J by 4 bases.